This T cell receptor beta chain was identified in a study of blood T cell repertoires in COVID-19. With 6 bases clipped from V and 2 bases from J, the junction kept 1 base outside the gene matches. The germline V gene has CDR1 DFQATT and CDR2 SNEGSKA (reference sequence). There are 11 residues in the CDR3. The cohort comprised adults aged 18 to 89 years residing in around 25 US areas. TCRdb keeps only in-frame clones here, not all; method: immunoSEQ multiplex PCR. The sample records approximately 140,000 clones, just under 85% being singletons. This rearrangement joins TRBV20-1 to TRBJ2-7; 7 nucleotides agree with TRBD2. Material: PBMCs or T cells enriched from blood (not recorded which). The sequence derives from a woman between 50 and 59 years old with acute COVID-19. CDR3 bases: TGCAGTGCAGGACTAGCCTACGAGCAGTACTTC. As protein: CSAGLAYEQYF.